This is a list of T cell receptor beta chains from one sample in a study of T cells expressing NK-cell markers. Using the 5' RACE reads, TCRdb records one entry per CDR3 protein without DNA. Here the sample table reports 200,000 to 300,000 distinct CDR3 sequences. Source material: blood T cells: a sorted CD56 or NKG2C T cell subset, CD4+ or CD8+ T cells, or bulk PBMC T cells (not recorded which). The source of these receptors is a man in his late teens or twenties in good health. The CDR3 runs from the conserved cysteine through the conserved F or W. Fields, in order: J gene, V gene, CDR3 protein.

TRBJ2-2,TRBV6-5,CASSYSTVGKSGELFF
TRBJ1-6,TRBV18,CASSLPGQGVNSPLHF
TRBJ1-1,TRBV7-2,CASSAAGTGGTEAFF
TRBJ2-3,TRBV7-2,CASSLLTDLTDTQYF
TRBJ2-3,TRBV10-3,CAISESRGGGSPDTQYF
TRBJ2-1,TRBV20-1,CSASITSGNNEQFF
TRBJ2-1,TRBV6-5,CASSSPSPLAGEYNEQFF
TRBJ2-2,TRBV12-3/TRBV12-4,CASSVGLGIGTGELFF
TRBJ2-5,TRBV6-2/TRBV6-3,CASSAPEIVRQTQYF
TRBJ2-7,TRBV19,CASSIRDRSYEQYF
TRBJ1-1,TRBV12-3/TRBV12-4,CASRPRLGRGVNLNTEAFF
TRBJ2-3,TRBV19,CASSPGGADTQYF
TRBJ2-7,TRBV6-5,CASRPGTGGTYEQYF
TRBJ2-1,TRBV7-9,CASSLAKAGVYNNEQFF